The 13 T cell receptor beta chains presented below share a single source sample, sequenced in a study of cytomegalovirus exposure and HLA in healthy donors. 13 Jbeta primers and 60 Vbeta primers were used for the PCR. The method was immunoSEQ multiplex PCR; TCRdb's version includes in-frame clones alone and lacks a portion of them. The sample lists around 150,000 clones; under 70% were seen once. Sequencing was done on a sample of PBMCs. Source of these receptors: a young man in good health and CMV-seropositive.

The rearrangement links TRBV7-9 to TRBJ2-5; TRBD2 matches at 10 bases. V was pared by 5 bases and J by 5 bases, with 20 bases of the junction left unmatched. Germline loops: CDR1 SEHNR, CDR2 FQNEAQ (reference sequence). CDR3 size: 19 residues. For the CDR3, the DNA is TGTGCCAGCAGCCCCGGGATCGCTAGCGGGAGACGGGTGTGGGAGACCCAGTACTTC. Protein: CASSPGIASGRRVWETQYF.

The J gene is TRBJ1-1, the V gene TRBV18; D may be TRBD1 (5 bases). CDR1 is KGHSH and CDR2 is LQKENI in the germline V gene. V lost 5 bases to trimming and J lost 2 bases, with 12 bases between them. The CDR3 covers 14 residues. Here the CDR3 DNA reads TGTGCCAGCTCAAACCTACAGGCCAACACTGAAGCTTTCTTT. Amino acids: CASSNLQANTEAFF.

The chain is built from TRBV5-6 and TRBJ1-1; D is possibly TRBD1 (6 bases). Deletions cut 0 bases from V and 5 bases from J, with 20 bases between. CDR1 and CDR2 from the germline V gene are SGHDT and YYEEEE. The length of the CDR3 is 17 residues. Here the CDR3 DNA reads TGTGCCAGCAGCTTGGTTCTGGGGGCGGGTCGCTGGACTGAAGCTTTCTTT. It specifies CASSLVLGAGRWTEAFF.

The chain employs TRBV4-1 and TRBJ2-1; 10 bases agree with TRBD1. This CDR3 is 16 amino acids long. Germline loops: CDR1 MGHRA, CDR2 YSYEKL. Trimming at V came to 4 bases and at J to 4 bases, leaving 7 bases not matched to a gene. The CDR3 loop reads CASSRGGQGTYNEQFF. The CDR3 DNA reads TGCGCCAGCAGCCGAGGGGGACAGGGGACATACAATGAGCAGTTCTTC.

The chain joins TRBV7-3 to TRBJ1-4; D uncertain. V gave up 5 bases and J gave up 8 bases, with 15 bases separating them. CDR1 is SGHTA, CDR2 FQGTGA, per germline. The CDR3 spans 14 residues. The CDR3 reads CASSKGGSGEKLFF. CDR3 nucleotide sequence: TGTGCCAGCAGCAAGGGTGGGAGTGGAGAAAAACTGTTTTTT.

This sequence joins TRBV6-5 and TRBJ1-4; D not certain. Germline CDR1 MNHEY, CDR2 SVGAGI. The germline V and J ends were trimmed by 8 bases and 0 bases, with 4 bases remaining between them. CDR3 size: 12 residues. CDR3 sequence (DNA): TGTGCCAGCCGAGCAACTAATGAAAAACTGTTTTTT. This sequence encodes CASRATNEKLFF.

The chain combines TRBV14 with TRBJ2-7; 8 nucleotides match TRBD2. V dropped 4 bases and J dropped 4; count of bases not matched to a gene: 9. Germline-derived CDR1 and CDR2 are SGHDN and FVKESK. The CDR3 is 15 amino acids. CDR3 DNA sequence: TGTGCCAGCAGCCGAGTAGCGGGAATTCTGTACGAGCAGTACTTC. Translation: CASSRVAGILYEQYF.

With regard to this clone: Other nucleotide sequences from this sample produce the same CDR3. The DNA of the CDR3 is TGTGCCAGCAGCTCCCAGGGGGCCCTTGGCTACACCTTC. This translates into CASSSQGALGYTF. The chain has TRBV11-2 and TRBJ1-2, with TRBD1 matching 8 bases. The germline CDR1 and CDR2 sequences are SGHAT and FQNNGV. J gave up 7 bases and V 4 bases, and 5 bases lay outside the gene matches. The CDR3 length is 13 residues. The full variable domain, completed using reference TRBV11-2 and TRBJ1-2, is EAGVAQSPRYKIIEKRQSVAFWCNPISGHATLYWYQQILGQGPKLLIQFQNNGVVDDSQLPKDRFSAERLKGVDSTLKIQPAKLEDSAVYLCASSSQGALGYTFGSGTRLTVV.

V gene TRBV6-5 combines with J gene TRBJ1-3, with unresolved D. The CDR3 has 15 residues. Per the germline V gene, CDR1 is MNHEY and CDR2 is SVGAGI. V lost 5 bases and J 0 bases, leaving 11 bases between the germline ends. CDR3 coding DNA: TGTGCCAGCAGTCAATCGGACTACTCTGGAAACACCATATATTTT. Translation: CASSQSDYSGNTIYF.

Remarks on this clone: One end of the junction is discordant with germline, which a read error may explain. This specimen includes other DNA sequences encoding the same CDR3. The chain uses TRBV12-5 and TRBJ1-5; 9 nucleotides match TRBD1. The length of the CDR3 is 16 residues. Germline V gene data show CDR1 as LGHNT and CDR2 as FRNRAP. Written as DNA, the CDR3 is TGTGCTAGTGGTTTCCTAACCGACAGGGGGAATCAACCCCAGCATTTT. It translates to CASGFLTDRGNQPQHF.

In nucleotides, the CDR3 is TGTGCCAGCAGTTTAGGAGGGGAAGGCTATGGCTACACCTTC. Its translation: CASSLGGEGYGYTF. This chain connects TRBV6-5 to TRBJ1-2, with D tentatively TRBD1 (5 bases). Germline lookup yields CDR1 MNHEY and CDR2 SVGAGI. The CDR3 length is 14 residues. Trimming took 4 bases from V and 4 from J, leaving 13 bases between them.

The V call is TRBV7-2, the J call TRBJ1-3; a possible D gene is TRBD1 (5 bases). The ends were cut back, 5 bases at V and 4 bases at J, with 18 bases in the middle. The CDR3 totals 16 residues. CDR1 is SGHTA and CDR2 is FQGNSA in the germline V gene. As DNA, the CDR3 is TGTGCCAGCAGCGAGCGATCCAGGGTGCTCGGAAACACCATATATTTT. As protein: CASSERSRVLGNTIYF.

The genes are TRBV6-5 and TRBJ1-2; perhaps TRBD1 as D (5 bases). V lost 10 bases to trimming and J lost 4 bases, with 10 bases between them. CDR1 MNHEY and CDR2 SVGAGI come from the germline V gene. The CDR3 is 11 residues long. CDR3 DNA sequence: TGTGCCATCCGGGGGGGCTATGGCTACACCTTC. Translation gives CAIRGGYGYTF.